One sample yielded the 19 T cell receptor beta chains listed below, sequenced in a study of blood T cell repertoires in COVID-19 (dated by TCRdb to about 2020). Library method: the immunoSEQ multiplex PCR assay. TCRdb took this table from immuneACCESS and kept in-frame rearrangements with V and J called. Such tables lack part of the clones; where checked against another copy, unresolved V genes explain under half of the gap, and the rest is unexplained. This sample holds 95,000 to 130,000 clones; around four fifths were observed only once. Approximately 2.5% of the sample is taken by the ten largest. The material sequenced was peripheral blood. All receptors come from a man younger than 45 with acute or convalescent COVID-19.

The chain employs TRBV5-1 and TRBJ1-6; D may be TRBD1 (5 bases). Germline V CDR1 and CDR2: SGHRS, YFSETQ. The CDR3 covers 15 residues. Trimming removed 1 base at V and 6 bases at J, with 11 bases between. CDR3 loop: CASSLRQGANSPLHF. For the CDR3, the DNA is TGCGCCAGCAGCTTGAGGCAGGGTGCTAATTCACCCCTCCACTTT.

The rearrangement joins TRBV7-2 to TRBJ1-2; the match to TRBD1 covers 9 bases. The germline V gene encodes CDR1 SGHTA and CDR2 FQGNSA. The length of the CDR3 is 13 residues. V shed 3 bases and J 8 bases; nucleotides not matched to a gene: 4. CDR3 bases: TGTGCCAGCAGCTTCACAGGGGGCGGCGGCTACACCTTC. Its protein is CASSFTGGGGYTF.

The CDR3 DNA sequence: TGTGCTAGTGGTTTGTCTAGCGGGGGGTACGAGACCCAGTACTTC. Translation gives CASGLSSGGYETQYF. The chain links TRBV12-5 to TRBJ2-5, with TRBD2 matching 11 bases. The CDR3 has 15 amino acids. V lost 2 bases and J lost 5; bases outside the gene matches: 4. Looked up from germline, CDR1 is LGHNT and CDR2 is FRNRAP. The full variable domain, in which reference TRBV12-5 and TRBJ2-5 provide the parts outside the CDR3, is DARVTQTPRHKVTEMGQEVTMRCQPILGHNTVFWYRQTMMQGLELLAYFRNRAPLDDSGMPKDRFSAEMPDATLATLKIQPSEPRDSAVYFCASGLSSGGYETQYFGPGTRLLVL.

The chain employs TRBV6-5 and TRBJ1-2; no clear D gene. The CDR3 loop spans 13 amino acids. V lost 5 bases and J 3 bases, leaving 10 bases between the germline ends. CDR1 and CDR2 from the germline V gene are MNHEY and SVGAGI. CDR3 in DNA: TGTGCCAGCAGTCCCGTCGGGTACTATGGCTACACCTTC. Its protein product is CASSPVGYYGYTF.

This clone was seen a handful of times. The chain has TRBV10-2 and TRBJ2-3; 8 nucleotides line up with TRBD1. CDR1 and CDR2 (germline): WSHSY, SAAADI. This CDR3 has 17 amino acids. With 3 bases clipped from V and 2 bases from J, the junction kept 10 bases outside the gene matches. The CDR3 is CASSEVGDRGPTDTQYF. The CDR3 DNA sequence: TGCGCCAGCAGTGAAGTAGGAGACAGGGGACCCACAGATACGCAGTATTTT.

The J gene is TRBJ1-6, the V gene TRBV4-3; D unclear. The germline V and J ends were trimmed by 3 bases and 7 bases, with 13 bases remaining between them. CDR3 size: 15 residues. Germline CDR1 LGHNA, CDR2 YSLEER. The CDR3 is CASSQLLTGNSPLHF. The DNA of the CDR3 is TGCGCCAGCAGCCAGTTACTGACGGGGAATTCACCCCTCCACTTT.

This chain links TRBV7-9 with TRBJ1-1, with D possibly TRBD1 on 5 matching bases. The V gene lost 8 bases and the J gene lost 3 bases, with 10 bases spanning the gap. This CDR3 comprises 12 residues. Germline V gives CDR1 SEHNR, CDR2 FQNEAQ (reference sequence). CDR3 region: CASGRGDTEAFF. In DNA, the CDR3 is TGTGCCAGCGGTCGGGGGGACACTGAAGCTTTCTTT.

The rearrangement joins TRBV11-2 to TRBJ2-7; 7 bases are a match to TRBD2. There are 14 residues in the CDR3. V lost 1 base and J lost 6; bases outside the gene matches: 6. Per germline, CDR1 SGHAT and CDR2 FQNNGV. The CDR3 DNA sequence: TGTGCCAGCAGCTTAGTGGGGGGGACTGGCGAGCAGTACTTC. It yields the protein CASSLVGGTGEQYF.

This clone showed up just a few times. The chain carries TRBV13 and TRBJ2-7; 7 bases are a match to TRBD1. Trimming cost V 8 bases and J 2 bases; bases outside gene matches: 21. This CDR3 has 18 residues. Germline V gene data show CDR1 as PRHDT and CDR2 as FYEKMQ (reference sequence). The CDR3 nucleotides are TGTGCCAGCGCCGAGGGGGCCGGTGGCAGAGGGAAGCCCTACGAGCAGTACGTC. This translates into CASAEGAGGRGKPYEQYV.

In DNA form, the CDR3 reads TGTGCCAGCAGCCCAGACAGGTTAGGAGGCTACACCTTC. Amino acid sequence: CASSPDRLGGYTF. The chain uses TRBV5-4 and TRBJ1-2, with a weak D call TRBD1 (6 bases). The V gene lost 4 bases and the J gene lost 8 bases, with 15 bases spanning the gap. This CDR3 comprises 13 residues. Germline CDR1 reads SGHNT; CDR2 reads YYREEE (reference sequence).

This chain uses TRBV7-2 with TRBJ2-5, with D perhaps TRBD2 (6 bases). The CDR3 consists of 14 residues. Germline CDR1 SGHTA, CDR2 FQGNSA. V lost 1 base and J 4 bases, leaving 10 bases between the germline ends. CDR3 nucleotides: TGTGCCAGCAGCTTAGACGGGGGTTCAGAGACCCAGTACTTC. This sequence encodes CASSLDGGSETQYF.

The chain has TRBV7-9 and TRBJ2-7; TRBD1 matches 7 bases. This CDR3 comprises 14 residues. Germline values: CDR1 SEHNR, CDR2 FQNEAQ (reference sequence). The trim removed 5 bases at V and 2 bases at J, leaving 6 bases unmatched. In nucleotides, the CDR3 is TGTGCCAGCAGCAAGGGACAGATTACCTACGAGCAGTACTTC. The encoded protein is CASSKGQITYEQYF.

The chain has TRBV30 and TRBJ2-1; 9 bases are shared with TRBD2. V was clipped by 3 bases and J by 13 bases; unmatched bases: 7. The germline V gene has CDR1 GTSNPN and CDR2 SVGIG (reference sequence). This CDR3 is 12 amino acids long. The CDR3 DNA reads TGTGCCTGGAGCCCCCCTAGCGGGAAACAGTTCTTC. This gives the protein CAWSPPSGKQFF.

This chain connects TRBV6-5 to TRBJ1-1; D not resolved. Germline CDR1 MNHEY, CDR2 SVGAGI. The V end was cut by 8 bases, the J end by 4 bases, with 14 bases between. The CDR3 has 13 residues. Here the CDR3 reads CASAFRYGTEAFF. DNA for the CDR3: TGTGCCAGCGCCTTCCGGTATGGCACTGAAGCTTTCTTT.

V is TRBV5-4 and J is TRBJ1-3, with unresolved D. This CDR3 has 16 residues. V lost 4 bases to trimming and J lost 0 bases, with 14 bases between them. Germline CDR1 and CDR2: SGHNT and YYREEE (reference sequence). The CDR3 loop is CASSNDPSTSGNTIYF. DNA of the CDR3: TGTGCCAGCAGCAACGATCCCAGTACCTCTGGAAACACCATATATTTT.

This chain joins TRBV9 and TRBJ1-2, with 7 bases aligning to TRBD1. V dropped 3 bases and J dropped 7; count of bases not matched to a gene: 3. The CDR3 length is 12 residues. Germline CDR1 is SGDLS and CDR2 is YYNGEE. The CDR3 is CASSDQGVGYTF. DNA for the CDR3: TGTGCCAGCAGCGACCAGGGGGTTGGCTACACCTTC.

The chain uses TRBV6-6 and TRBJ2-7; 11 positions agree with TRBD1. This CDR3 comprises 15 residues. Losses at the gene ends were 0 bases for V and 3 bases for J; bases not matched to a gene: 1. The germline V gene encodes CDR1 MNHNY and CDR2 SVGAGI (reference sequence). The CDR3 coding sequence is TGTGCCAGCAGTTACTCGGGACAGGGGGACTACGAGCAGTACTTC. Its protein is CASSYSGQGDYEQYF.

A few counts support this clone. This rearrangement joins TRBV2 to TRBJ1-2; no firm D call. V was cut by 0 bases and J by 5 bases, with 19 bases left in between. Looked up from germline, CDR1 is SNHLY and CDR2 is FYNNEI. This CDR3 has 17 amino acids. The CDR3 nucleotides are TGTGCCAGCAGTGAAGCGGAGACGCGAACAACCCAATATGGCTACACCTTC. Translating it yields CASSEAETRTTQYGYTF. The full variable domain, in which reference TRBV2 and TRBJ1-2 provide the parts outside the CDR3, is EPEVTQTPSHQVTQMGQEVILRCVPISNHLYFYWYRQILGQKVEFLVSFYNNEISEKSEIFDDQFSVERPDGSNFTLKIRSTKLEDSAMYFCASSEAETRTTQYGYTFGSGTRLTVV.

The chain couples TRBV7-8 to TRBJ1-1, with 8 bases fitting TRBD1. V lost 1 base to trimming and J lost 4 bases; unmatched junction nucleotides: 2. This CDR3 is built from 14 residues. Looked up from germline, CDR1 is SGHVS and CDR2 is FQNEAQ. DNA of the CDR3: TGTGCCAGCAGCTTAGGGACAGGGCGCACTGAAGCTTTCTTT. Its protein is CASSLGTGRTEAFF.